These 22 T cell receptor beta chains were all obtained from the same sample, sequenced in a study of long-term antiretroviral therapy in people with HIV. The assay used was immunoSEQ (version v3.0), run at survey level. TCRdb keeps only in-frame clones here, not all; method: immunoSEQ multiplex PCR. In the table there are more than 10,000 clones, less than 90% of which are singletons. Source: unsorted PBMCs, taken 2.1 years after starting antiretroviral therapy. The receptors stem from a middle-aged woman with HIV.

This sequence joins TRBV12-5 and TRBJ1-1; D unresolved. Trimming left V 4 bases short and J 1 base short, with 16 bases between. This CDR3 has 16 amino acids. Per the germline V gene, CDR1 is LGHNT and CDR2 is FRNRAP. The CDR3 region has the DNA TGTGCTAGTGGTTCCGGACTAACCTGGGCGAACACTGAAGCTTTCTTT. Encoded protein: CASGSGLTWANTEAFF.

The chain uses TRBV6-5 and TRBJ1-2; the match to TRBD1 covers 7 bases. The germline CDR1 and CDR2 sequences are MNHEY and SVGAGI. V shed 6 bases and J 4 bases; nucleotides not matched to a gene: 8. This CDR3 is 14 amino acids long. For the CDR3, the DNA is TGTGCCAGCAGAAGTCAAGGGGGCGGCTATGGCTACACCTTC. Encoded protein: CASRSQGGGYGYTF.

This rearrangement joins TRBV10-3 to TRBJ2-7; D perhaps matches TRBD1 (6 bases). V lost 6 bases to trimming and J lost 6 bases, with 18 bases between them. Germline V lookup: CDR1 ENHRY, CDR2 SYGVKD. The CDR3 runs 14 residues. CDR3 sequence (DNA): TGTGCCATCAGGAACAGTACAGGGTTCGGCGAGCAGTACTTC. Its protein product is CAIRNSTGFGEQYF.

The chain links TRBV19 to TRBJ1-2; 8 nucleotides align to TRBD1. The length of the CDR3 is 18 residues. With V trimmed by 3 bases and J by 7 bases, 19 bases remained unmatched. The germline V gene has CDR1 LNHDA and CDR2 SQIVND (reference sequence). In DNA, the CDR3 is TGTGCCAGTAGTATCGGCGGAGACAGGGGTCCCCTGGCGAGTGGCTACACCTTC. It encodes CASSIGGDRGPLASGYTF.

CDR3: CASRVPGTPNEQFF. CDR3 coding DNA: TGTGCCAGCAGGGTACCGGGTACCCCCAATGAGCAGTTCTTC. This rearrangement joins TRBV11-2 to TRBJ2-1, with D uncertain. Germline lookup yields CDR1 SGHAT and CDR2 FQNNGV. The V and J ends lost 6 bases and 6 bases respectively, with 15 bases between them. The CDR3 has 14 residues.

The rearrangement uses TRBV11-2 and TRBJ2-5, with 12 positions matching TRBD2. V trimming: 3 bases; J trimming: 2 bases; junction bases outside the gene matches: 4. Germline V gene sequence: CDR1 SGHAT, CDR2 FQNNGV. The CDR3 sequence is 16 residues long. CDR3 protein: CASSFRLAGEQETQYF. CDR3 bases: TGTGCCAGCAGCTTTCGACTAGCGGGGGAACAAGAGACCCAGTACTTC. Based on the CDR3 plus reference TRBV11-2 and TRBJ2-5, the full variable domain is EAGVAQSPRYKIIEKRQSVAFWCNPISGHATLYWYQQILGQGPKLLIQFQNNGVVDDSQLPKDRFSAERLKGVDSTLKIQPAKLEDSAVYLCASSFRLAGEQETQYFGPGTRLLVL.

This clone appeared a few times. The rearrangement links TRBV5-1 to TRBJ1-5, with 7 bases identical to TRBD1. After removal of 4 bases from V and 4 bases from J, the junction contained 2 bases not matched to a gene. The CDR3 has 13 amino acids. Per germline, CDR1 SGHRS and CDR2 YFSETQ. The CDR3 coding sequence is TGCGCCAGCAGCAAGACAGGGAATCAGCCCCAGCATTTT. The encoded protein is CASSKTGNQPQHF.

CDR3 nucleotides: TGTGCCAGCAGCTCAAAGGGTTCCTACAATGAGCAGTTCTTC. It specifies CASSSKGSYNEQFF. V usage is TRBV7-9 and J usage is TRBJ2-1, with D unresolved. The germline gives CDR1 SEHNR, CDR2 FQNEAQ (reference sequence). V lost 4 bases and J 1 base, leaving 8 bases between the germline ends. The CDR3 contains 14 residues.

The CDR3 coding sequence is TGTGCCAGCAGCGCAAGAGGACTAGCGGGGGGACTTACACTACGGGAGCAGTACTTC. Its protein is CASSARGLAGGLTLREQYF. V usage is TRBV7-8 and J usage is TRBJ2-7, with TRBD2 identical over 14 bases. Germline lookup yields CDR1 SGHVS and CDR2 FQNEAQ. CDR3 size: 19 residues. Trimming took 5 bases from V and 7 from J; bases not matched to a gene: 19.

This clone was observed once. The rearrangement joins TRBV7-2 to TRBJ2-1, with D perhaps TRBD1 or TRBD2 (5 bases each). The germline V and J ends were trimmed by 2 bases and 7 bases, with 9 bases remaining between them. The CDR3 consists of 13 residues. Germline V gives CDR1 SGHTA, CDR2 FQGNSA. This CDR3 is CASSLTRENEQFF. CDR3 coding DNA: TGTGCCAGCAGCTTAACCAGGGAGAATGAGCAGTTCTTC.

The chain carries TRBV9 and TRBJ2-7; 9 bases fit TRBD1. CDR3 length: 14 amino acids. Per germline, CDR1 SGDLS and CDR2 YYNGEE. With 3 bases clipped from V and 6 bases from J, the junction kept 7 bases outside the gene matches. CDR3 coding DNA: TGTGCCAGCAGCGAGGGACAGGGAAATGTCGAGCAGTACTTC. As protein: CASSEGQGNVEQYF.

The chain joins TRBV6-9 to TRBJ2-2; no clear D gene. The CDR3 consists of 13 residues. V gave up 4 bases and J gave up 5 bases, with 8 bases separating them. CDR1 is MNHGY and CDR2 is SVAAGI in the germline V gene. The CDR3 region has the DNA TGTGCCAGCAGTTCTACAGAAACCGGGGAGCTGTTTTTT. It encodes CASSSTETGELFF.

The V and J genes are TRBV11-2 and TRBJ1-1, with TRBD1 as a possible D gene (5 bases). Germline CDR1 SGHAT, CDR2 FQNNGV. This CDR3 is built from 13 residues. Trimming pared 1 base from V and 2 bases from J, leaving 5 bases between. This chain's CDR3 is CASSLGGNTEAFF. CDR3 sequence (DNA): TGTGCCAGCAGCTTAGGGGGCAACACTGAAGCTTTCTTT.

This rearrangement joins TRBV7-2 to TRBJ1-2; D not certain. CDR1 SGHTA and CDR2 FQGNSA come from the germline V gene. The CDR3 totals 13 residues. Deletions cut 3 bases from V and 3 bases from J, with 8 bases between. CDR3 loop: CASSFRQDYGYTF. The DNA for the CDR3 is TGTGCCAGCAGCTTTAGACAAGACTATGGCTACACCTTC.

The CDR3 nucleotides read TGTGCCAGCAGTCACCGGGACAGGGTTAGCAATCAGCCCCAGCATTTT. Amino acids: CASSHRDRVSNQPQHF. The chain joins TRBV2 to TRBJ1-5; 9 nucleotides match TRBD1. Germline V gene data show CDR1 as SNHLY and CDR2 as FYNNEI. This CDR3 spans 16 amino acids. Trimming removed 5 bases from V and 0 bases from J; junction bases left unmatched: 5.

The chain employs TRBV7-3 and TRBJ2-2; 11 nucleotides match TRBD1. With V trimmed by 5 bases and J by 6 bases, 5 bases remained unmatched. This CDR3 comprises 15 residues. Per the germline V gene, CDR1 is SGHTA and CDR2 is FQGTGA. The CDR3 loop reads CASSRGTGGSGELFF. In DNA, the CDR3 is TGTGCCAGCAGCCGGGGGACAGGGGGGTCCGGGGAGCTGTTTTTT.

The chain recombines TRBV18 with TRBJ1-5, with TRBD1 matching over 7 bases. Unmatched junction bases numbered 10, after V lost 4 bases and J lost 4 bases. The CDR3 runs 16 residues. CDR1 is KGHSH and CDR2 is LQKENI in the germline V gene. The CDR3 DNA sequence: TGTGCCAGCTCACAGATCGGGACAGACATAAATCAGCCCCAGCATTTT. It is translated as CASSQIGTDINQPQHF.

The chain combines TRBV27 with TRBJ2-1; 13 nucleotides line up with TRBD2. The CDR3 is made up of 15 amino acids. CDR1 MNHEY and CDR2 SMNVEV come from the germline V gene (reference sequence). The J segment lost 4 bases and the V segment lost 10 bases, leaving 7 bases of the junction unmatched. The CDR3 nucleotides are TGTGCCAACAGGACTAGCGGGGGTATTTACAATGAGCAGTTCTTC. Its translation: CANRTSGGIYNEQFF.

CDR3: CASSSDTLGYTF. The CDR3 region has the DNA TGTGCCAGCAGCTCGGACACTCTAGGCTACACCTTC. The gene calls are TRBV5-4 and TRBJ1-2; tentatively, D is TRBD1 (5 bases). V shed 3 bases and J shed 8 bases, with 11 bases lying between them. Germline CDR1 SGHNT, CDR2 YYREEE (reference sequence). This CDR3 has 12 residues.

V gene TRBV23-1 combines with J gene TRBJ1-2, with unresolved D. TRBV23-1 is marked as an open reading frame, function uncertain. This CDR3 comprises 11 residues. Trimming removed 4 bases from V and 4 bases from J, with 4 bases in between. CDR3 DNA sequence: TGCGCCAGCAGTCGTCCCTATGGCTACACCTTC. Amino acid sequence: CASSRPYGYTF.

The chain has TRBV10-3 and TRBJ2-6; D is unclear. V was shortened by 3 bases and J by 3 bases, with 9 bases between the two germline ends. Germline CDR1 ENHRY, CDR2 SYGVKD. The CDR3 sequence is 15 residues long. The CDR3 DNA is TGTGCCATCAGTGATCTGGGAATTGGGGCCAACGTCCTGACTTTC. It yields the protein CAISDLGIGANVLTF.

The rearrangement uses TRBV7-9 and TRBJ1-2; the D is unclear. The V and J ends lost 4 bases and 0 bases respectively, with 9 bases between them. Per the germline V gene, CDR1 is SEHNR and CDR2 is FQNEAQ (reference sequence). The CDR3 extends over 14 amino acids. The CDR3 coding sequence is TGTGCCAGCAGCTCGCGTGGGACTAACTATGGCTACACCTTC. Translating it yields CASSSRGTNYGYTF.